This TCR beta chain was sequenced in a study of OX40 agonist ivuxolimab in advanced cancers. Assay used: immunoSEQ multiplex PCR; TCRdb lists only in-frame clones, some missing. The sample records roughly 68,000 clones, around 84% being singletons. This sequence originates from an adult with an advanced solid tumor such as melanoma, head and neck, liver or kidney cancer. The source was CD4+ or CD8+ T cells sorted from blood, collected in a trial of the OX40 agonist ivuxolimab.

The CDR3 DNA follows: TGCGCCAGCAGTGAGTCGCACGGGAGGGCCCTGTTCTTC. Amino acids: CASSESHGRALFF. V and J are TRBV10-2 and TRBJ2-1; 8 bases agree with TRBD2. The CDR3 contains 13 residues. With V trimmed by 0 bases and J by 15 bases, 7 bases remained unmatched. Germline CDR1 and CDR2: WSHSY and SAAADI.